This passage covers 8 T cell receptor beta chains from one sample sequenced in a study of T cell changes during pregnancy in multiple sclerosis. Measured with immunoSEQ multiplex PCR; TCRdb has only the in-frame clones, and not every one. The sample lists 70,000 to 100,000 clones; over 80% were seen once. The specimen was peripheral blood, collected in the first trimester of pregnancy. All receptors come from a female donor with multiple sclerosis, enrolled in a pregnancy study.

The chain carries TRBV6-5 and TRBJ2-2; TRBD1 agrees at 7 bases. Looked up from germline, CDR1 is MNHEY and CDR2 is SVGAGI. V lost 0 bases and J lost 7; bases outside the gene matches: 8. The CDR3 contains 16 residues. DNA for the CDR3: TGTGCCAGCAGTTACTCGATGACAGGGAATGACGGGGAGCTGTTTTTT. Residues: CASSYSMTGNDGELFF.

This clone was seen only once. V and J are TRBV19 and TRBJ2-5, with 8 bases identical to TRBD2. With V trimmed by 3 bases and J by 3 bases, 12 bases remained unmatched. CDR3 length: 17 amino acids. Germline V lookup: CDR1 LNHDA, CDR2 SQIVND (reference sequence). The CDR3, as DNA: TGTGCCAGTAGTATCGGGCGGGGGGCAGGGAATAAAGAGACCCAGTACTTC. Translated: CASSIGRGAGNKETQYF. Looking up the rest from reference TRBV19 and TRBJ2-5 gives the full variable domain: DGGITQSPKYLFRKEGQNVTLSCEQNLNHDAMYWYRQDPGQGLRLIYYSQIVNDFQKGDIAEGYSVSREKKESFPLTVTSAQKNPTAFYLCASSIGRGAGNKETQYFGPGTRLLVL.

This chain connects TRBV2 to TRBJ2-7, with D maybe TRBD2 (7 bases). Between the trimmed V and J ends, which lost 8 bases and 0 bases, there was a span of 11 bases. The CDR3 consists of 13 residues. CDR1 SNHLY and CDR2 FYNNEI come from the germline V gene. The DNA for the CDR3 is TGTGCCAGCCGAGGGGGGGACTCCTACGAGCAGTACTTC. Translation gives CASRGGDSYEQYF.

The V and J genes are TRBV9 and TRBJ2-3, with TRBD2 matching 12 bases. V gave up 4 bases and J gave up 2 bases; unmatched junction bases: 5. The CDR3 has 16 residues. Germline V gene data show CDR1 as SGDLS and CDR2 as YYNGEE. CDR3 nucleotides: TGTGCCAGCAGCCCTAGCGGGGGGGTTCCCACAGATACGCAGTATTTT. Amino acid sequence: CASSPSGGVPTDTQYF.

The gene calls are TRBV6-1 and TRBJ1-2; D perhaps matches TRBD1 (6 bases). The germline V gene has CDR1 MNHNS and CDR2 SASEGT. Trimming removed 2 bases at V and 3 bases at J, with 16 bases between. The CDR3 loop spans 16 amino acids. The CDR3 DNA sequence: TGTGCCAGCAGTGAATTGGATTCAGGGGCTTACTATGGCTACACCTTC. This translates into CASSELDSGAYYGYTF.

The V gene is TRBV19, the J gene TRBJ1-1; D is perhaps TRBD1 (6 bases). This CDR3 spans 16 amino acids. Between the trimmed V and J ends, which lost 4 bases and 1 base, there was a span of 16 bases. CDR1 is LNHDA and CDR2 is SQIVND in the germline V gene (reference sequence). CDR3 loop: CASSSERGAPNTEAFF. For the CDR3, the DNA is TGTGCCAGTAGTAGTGAACGGGGGGCCCCGAACACTGAAGCTTTCTTT.

The chain couples TRBV7-9 to TRBJ1-3, with TRBD1 matching over 7 bases. J gave up 1 base and V 2 bases, and 8 bases lay outside the gene matches. Germline V gives CDR1 SEHNR, CDR2 FQNEAQ (reference sequence). This CDR3 spans 17 amino acids. CDR3 protein: CASSLPWTGISGNTIYF. The CDR3 DNA sequence: TGTGCCAGCAGCTTACCCTGGACAGGAATTTCTGGAAACACCATATATTTT.

As regards this clone: Other DNA sequences within the sample encode an identical CDR3. The rearrangement joins TRBV4-2 to TRBJ2-2; TRBD1 matches at 8 bases. This CDR3 has 15 amino acids. Germline CDR1 is LGHNA and CDR2 is YNFKEQ. Unmatched junction bases numbered 1, after V lost 0 bases and J lost 4 bases. The CDR3 spells CASSQETGGTGELFF. CDR3 DNA sequence: TGTGCCAGCAGCCAAGAAACAGGGGGCACCGGGGAGCTGTTTTTT.